Listed below are T cell receptor beta chains from one sample, sequenced in a study of T cells in tuberculosis. Repertoires were generated with immunoSEQ multiplex PCR, while TCRdb's copy carries only in-frame clones and drops some. The table includes tens of thousands of clones, around 86% detected once. The sequenced material came from CD1b-GMM tetramer-negative cells sorted from PBMCs. Receptors originate from an adult woman with latent tuberculosis. CDR3s include the opening cysteine and the closing phenylalanine or tryptophan. The size entry is marked missing in some rows and otherwise reads once, few, many or a size class.

clone_size v_call cdr3_aa
NA TRBV6-6 CASSYSRVYNEQFF
NA TRBV19 CASSEGASSYGYTF
NA TRBV7-9 CASSSSLGSGRITGELFF
NA TRBV7-3 CASSKGAGELFF
few TRBV5-1 CASSMTDNEQFF
NA TRBV15 CATSGGTSGYNEQFF
NA TRBV6-1 CASSLAGGQYEQYF
NA TRBV19 CASSISGRAYNEQFF
NA TRBV20-1 CSARREDTQYF
NA TRBV19 CASSTRDSRTGELFF
NA TRBV7-9 CASSPQGQGRNSPLHF
once TRBV7-2 CASSSARNSYNEQFF
NA TRBV5-1 CASSLGGGTEAFF
NA TRBV6-5 CASSYGPQGGGEQYF
NA TRBV9 CASSAQGTGITNYGYTF
NA TRBV18 CASSPKGDYNEQFF
NA TRBV27 CASSRIGQGGTYNEQFF
once TRBV7-3 CASSLKAAGPNTEAFF
NA TRBV5-1 CASSPPGQGNTGELFF
NA TRBV4-3 CASSQDAFRGAHEQYF
NA TRBV10-2 CASTGLAGRGGTGELFF
once TRBV7-2 CASSLGDLGSTDTQYF
NA TRBV27 CASSFSPGAGGSYEQYF
few TRBV6-1 CASSESRASGNTIYF
NA TRBV12-5 CASGHGQGSYEQYF
NA TRBV28 CASSFPGGYHSGNTIYF
once TRBV19 CAAGGTTDTQYF
NA TRBV28 CASTKQGTGGRYYGYTF
once TRBV6-1 CASSGSRGLNNQPQHF
NA TRBV10-2 CASSDGRNQPQHF
NA TRBV6-1 CASTTTGVQNEKLFF
NA TRBV11-3 CASSGWAPGGTDTQYF
NA TRBV4-3 CASSQRLGAGELFF
NA TRBV6-6 CASTPGGSTEAFF
NA TRBV4-3 CASSQGDSLNTEAFF